What follows are 2 T cell receptor beta chains derived from one specimen sequenced in a study of blood T cells in healthy people across ages. PCR was performed a second time for about 7 to 12 cycles using a sample-barcoded 5' primer and a J-beta primer mix. TCRdb re-derived calls from the 5' RACE reads in MiXCR, one entry per CDR3 protein. The repertoire holds fewer than 1.5 million distinct CDR3 sequences, with approximately 42% as singletons. Material: blood. The receptors come from a woman between 18 and 29 years old in good health.

V and J are TRBV21-1 and TRBJ1-1; TRBD1, the table's D call, was not compared with the DNA. TRBV21-1 is a known pseudogene. CDR3 length equals 19 residues. The CDR3 bases are TGTGCCAGCAGCATCCACTCGACAGGGGTTTACTTTAGGAACACTGAAGCTTTCTTT. Translating gives CASSIHSTGVYFRNTEAFF.

This clonotype was picked up one time. CDR3 region: CASSETGGLNQPQHF. CDR3 DNA: TGTGCCAGCAGTGAAACAGGGGGCCTCAATCAGCCCCAGCATTTT. V usage is TRBV6-1 and J usage is TRBJ1-5; TRBD1 matches 9 bases. With 2 bases clipped from V and 3 bases from J, the junction kept 2 bases outside the gene matches. The CDR3 covers 15 residues. Germline CDR1 and CDR2: MNHNS and SASEGT.